This is a list of T cell receptor beta chains from one sample in a study of T cell responses to AZD1222 COVID-19 vaccine. Some clones are missing from TCRdb's copy, which holds only in-frame ones; the method was immunoSEQ multiplex PCR. The sample includes 75,000 to 100,000 clones, roughly 90% of them seen just once. The sample consisted of peripheral blood, taken on day 0 of AZD1222 vaccination. The origin of the receptors is an adult in good health. Each CDR3 is given with its conserved first and last residue. A D gene is named only where the DNA matches it firmly. Expanded clones get a size class; other rows say once, few or many, or leave the size out.

size,J,D,V,DNA,CDR3
NA,TRBJ2-7,NA,TRBV28,TGTGCCAGCAGTATCCCTCGGCAGGGAGGTCACGAGCAGTACTTC,CASSIPRQGGHEQYF
few,TRBJ1-1,NA,TRBV3-1/TRBV3-2,TGTGCCGCGGGGAACACTGAAGCTTTCTTT,CAAGNTEAFF
NA,TRBJ1-3,NA,TRBV9,TGTGCCAGCAGCGTAGAAGGGGCGGGAAACACCATATATTTT,CASSVEGAGNTIYF
NA,TRBJ2-5,NA,TRBV28,TGTGCCAGCAGTTTAAAGGGGGAGACCCAGTACTTC,CASSLKGETQYF
once,TRBJ2-3,TRBD2,TRBV7-3,TGTGCCAGCAGCTTAACCAAAAACCCGGGACTAGCGGGAAACCCCAAAAGCACAGATACGCAGTATTTT,CASSLTKNPGLAGNPKSTDTQYF
NA,TRBJ2-1,TRBD1,TRBV19,TGTGCCAGTAGTATGGGGACAGGGTTTGGTGAGCAGTTCTTC,CASSMGTGFGEQFF
NA,TRBJ2-7,NA,TRBV4-1,TGCGCCAGCAGATCGATCTTGGACTACGAGCAGTACTTC,CASRSILDYEQYF
NA,TRBJ2-2,TRBD1,TRBV18,TGTGCCAGCTCACCATGGACAGGCCAAACCGGGGAGCTGTTTTTT,CASSPWTGQTGELFF
once,TRBJ2-7,NA,TRBV5-5,TGTGCCAGCAGCTTTGGGCAGGGGAGGGAGCAGTACTTC,CASSFGQGREQYF
NA,TRBJ1-6,NA,TRBV4-1,TGCGCCAGCAGCCAAGAAACAGGGCCCGGAGGGGGGTCACCCCTCCACTTT,CASSQETGPGGGSPLHF
NA,TRBJ2-7,TRBD1,TRBV5-4,TGTGCCAGCAGCAACGGACAGGGCCGCTACGAGCAGTACTTC,CASSNGQGRYEQYF
NA,TRBJ2-1,NA,TRBV21-1,TGTGCCAGCCAGGGACCGAGAAATGAGCAGTTCTTC,CASQGPRNEQFF
NA,TRBJ2-5,NA,TRBV7-2,TGTGCCAGCAGCCCAGGAGGCAGGTCGGCGTACTTC,CASSPGGRSAYF
NA,TRBJ2-1,NA,TRBV6-1,TGTGCCAGCAGTGAAGAACTGCTAACCTACAATGAGCAGTTCTTC,CASSEELLTYNEQFF
few,TRBJ1-1,TRBD1,TRBV11-2,TGTGCCAGCAGGCGGACAGGGATGAACACTGAAGCTTTCTTT,CASRRTGMNTEAFF
NA,TRBJ2-7,TRBD2,TRBV7-2,TGTGCCAGCAGCTTAGCGGGACTAGCGGGTTGGCGCTACGAGCAGTACTTC,CASSLAGLAGWRYEQYF
NA,TRBJ2-1,TRBD2,TRBV5-6,TGTGCCAGCAGCTTGTGGTCTAGCGGGAGGCATGAGCAGTTCTTC,CASSLWSSGRHEQFF
NA,TRBJ1-6,TRBD1,TRBV5-4,TGTGCCAGCAGCTTGGCACAGGGGGGTAATTCACCCCTCCACTTT,CASSLAQGGNSPLHF
NA,TRBJ2-5,NA,TRBV15,TGTGCCACCAGCAGAGATCCCAGCTTTCAAGAGACCCAGTACTTC,CATSRDPSFQETQYF
NA,TRBJ1-2,NA,TRBV19,TGTGCCAGTAGTATGGACCGTAACTATGGCTACACCTTC,CASSMDRNYGYTF
NA,TRBJ2-2,NA,TRBV5-1,TGCGCCAGCAGCTCTGACGGAATGAACACCGGGGAGCTGTTTTTT,CASSSDGMNTGELFF
NA,TRBJ1-6,NA,TRBV5-6,TGTGCCAGCAGCCCTCGGCGGGGCGACGATTCACCCCTCCACTTT,CASSPRRGDDSPLHF
NA,TRBJ2-7,TRBD2,TRBV27,TGTGCCAGGCCTCCTCAGCGGGAGGGCCCAAACGAGCAGTACTTC,CARPPQREGPNEQYF
NA,TRBJ2-5,NA,TRBV5-1,TGCGCCAGCAGCCCGGACGCCGCCCAAGAGACCCAGTACTTC,CASSPDAAQETQYF